This T cell receptor (beta chain) was sequenced during a study of T cell repertoires in cytomegalovirus infection. Findings of the study overall: HLA-C-restricted CMV-specific TCR beta clonotypes were dominant in the ex vivo response.

To note about this clonotype: The target antigen is unknown.

TCRdb independently ran MiXCR on the reads; one entry per CDR3 protein. Of roughly 180,000 distinct CDR3 sequences listed, less than 25% are singletons. In germline, CDR1 is LGHNT, CDR2 FRNRAP. Deletions cut 1 base from V and 6 bases from J, with 7 bases between. The CDR3 runs 13 residues. The sequence was collected from a human donor in good health (CMV status not recorded). Some clones in this sample may be carry-over from other donors' samples. The chain joins TRBV12-5 to TRBJ1-3, with no clear D. This sample comprised CD8+ T cells from cultured PBMCs, obtained from culture after CMV antigen stimulation. CDR3 in amino acids: CASGLDRLNTIYF. Written as DNA, the CDR3 is TGTGCTAGTGGTTTGGACCGACTAAACACCATATATTTT.